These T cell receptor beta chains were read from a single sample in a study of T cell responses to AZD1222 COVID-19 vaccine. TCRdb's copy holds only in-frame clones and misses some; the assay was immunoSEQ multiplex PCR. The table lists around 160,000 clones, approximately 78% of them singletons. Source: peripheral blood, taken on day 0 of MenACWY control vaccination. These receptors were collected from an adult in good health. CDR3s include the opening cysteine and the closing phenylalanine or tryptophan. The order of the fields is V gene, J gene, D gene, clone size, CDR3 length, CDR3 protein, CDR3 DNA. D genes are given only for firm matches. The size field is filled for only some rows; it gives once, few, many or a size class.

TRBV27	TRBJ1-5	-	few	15	CASSPPGLAGQPQHF	TGTGCCAGCAGTCCTCCTGGCCTGGCGGGGCAGCCCCAGCATTTT
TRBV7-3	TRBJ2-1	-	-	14	CASSLQGPGSEQFF	TGTGCCAGCAGCTTACAGGGGCCCGGCAGTGAGCAGTTCTTC
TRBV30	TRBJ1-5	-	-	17	CAWSDGAGRYSNQPQHF	TGTGCCTGGAGCGATGGGGCAGGGAGGTATAGCAATCAGCCCCAGCATTTT
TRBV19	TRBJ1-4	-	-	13	CASSMGRNEKLFF	TGTGCCAGTAGTATGGGCAGAAATGAAAAACTGTTTTTT
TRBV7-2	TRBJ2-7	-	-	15	CASSLVWGESYEQYF	TGTGCCAGCAGCTTAGTATGGGGGGAATCCTACGAGCAGTACTTC
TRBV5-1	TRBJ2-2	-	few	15	CASRAGTENTGELFF	TGCGCCAGCAGGGCCGGGACCGAAAACACCGGGGAGCTGTTTTTT
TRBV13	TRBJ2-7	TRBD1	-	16	CASSLDGGTGAYEQYF	TGTGCCAGCAGCTTAGATGGCGGGACAGGGGCGTACGAGCAGTACTTC
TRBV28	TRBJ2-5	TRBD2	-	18	CASSGTSGGLQYQETQYF	TGTGCCAGCAGCGGCACTAGCGGGGGTCTACAGTACCAAGAGACCCAGTACTTC
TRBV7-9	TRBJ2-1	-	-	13	CASSPPMANEQFF	TGTGCCAGCAGCCCCCCGATGGCCAATGAGCAGTTCTTC
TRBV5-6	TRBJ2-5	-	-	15	CASSLEPGYQETQYF	TGTGCCAGCAGCTTGGAACCCGGGTATCAAGAGACCCAGTACTTC
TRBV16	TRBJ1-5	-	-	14	CASSQFRDNQPQHF	TGTGCCAGCAGCCAATTCCGGGACAATCAGCCCCAGCATTTT
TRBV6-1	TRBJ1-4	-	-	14	CASSEFPAGEKLFF	TGTGCCAGCAGTGAGTTTCCAGCGGGTGAAAAACTGTTTTTT
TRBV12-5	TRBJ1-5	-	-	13	CASGKNGPQTQHF	TGTGCTAGTGGCAAGAATGGGCCTCAGACCCAGCATTTT
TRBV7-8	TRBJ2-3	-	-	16	CASTTRGGGDTDTQYF	TGTGCCAGCACCACACGGGGCGGCGGGGACACAGATACGCAGTATTTT
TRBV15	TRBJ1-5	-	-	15	CATSRSGEGNQPQHF	TGTGCCACCAGCAGGTCCGGGGAGGGCAATCAGCCCCAGCATTTT
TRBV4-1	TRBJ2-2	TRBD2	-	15	CASSLLAGVGGELFF	TGCGCCAGCAGCCTATTAGCGGGGGTTGGCGGGGAGCTGTTTTTT
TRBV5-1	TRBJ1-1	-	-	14	CASMSGAMNTEAFF	TGCGCCAGCATGTCGGGCGCGATGAACACTGAAGCTTTCTTT
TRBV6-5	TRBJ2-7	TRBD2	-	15	CASSLTSGGAYEQYF	TGTGCCAGCAGTTTGACTAGCGGGGGAGCCTACGAGCAGTACTTC
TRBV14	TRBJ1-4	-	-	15	CASSQVGGPGEKLFF	TGTGCCAGCAGCCAAGTGGGTGGGCCAGGTGAAAAACTGTTTTTT
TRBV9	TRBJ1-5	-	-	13	CASSVDVNQPQHF	TGTGCCAGCAGCGTAGATGTCAATCAGCCCCAGCATTTT
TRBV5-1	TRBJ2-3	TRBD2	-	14	CASSLAGGTDTQYF	TGCGCCAGCAGCTTAGCGGGGGGCACAGATACGCAGTATTTT
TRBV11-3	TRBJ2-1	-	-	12	CASSLEGQEQFF	TGTGCCAGCAGCTTAGAAGGGCAAGAGCAGTTCTTC
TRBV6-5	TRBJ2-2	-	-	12	CATRRGAGELFF	TGTGCCACCAGGAGGGGGGCCGGGGAGCTGTTTTTT
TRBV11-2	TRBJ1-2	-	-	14	CASSLSQGIYGYTF	TGTGCCAGCAGCTTATCGCAGGGGATCTATGGCTACACCTTC
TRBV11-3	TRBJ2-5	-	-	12	CASSLNQETQYF	TGTGCCAGCAGCTTAAACCAAGAGACCCAGTACTTC